This section outlines one TCR beta chain sequence together with its context. The sample is drawn from a study of T cells after yellow fever vaccination. TCRdb processed the 5' RACE reads anew with MiXCR; each CDR3 protein has one entry. The table lists fewer than 650,000 distinct CDR3 sequences, around a fifth of them singletons, with roughly a sixth in the top ten. V was shortened by 0 bases and J by 2 bases, with 2 bases between the two germline ends. This CDR3 is built from 13 residues. Germline V CDR1 and CDR2: MGHRA, YSYEKL. The genes are TRBV4-1 and TRBJ2-1; D not resolved. The sample in question was PBMCs, obtained roughly 23 days after the first yellow fever vaccination. The sequence came from a man younger than 35 who received the YFV17D yellow fever vaccine. The CDR3 region has the DNA TGCGCCAGCAGCCAAGATCCCTACAATGAGCAGTTCTTC. It codes for CASSQDPYNEQFF.